This paragraph reports one TCR beta chain. This entry is derived from a study of blood T cell repertoires in COVID-19. Study context: Sites in the United States, Italy and Spain provided acute and convalescent COVID-19 samples. Sample material is recorded as cDNA or gDNA derived from T cells, B-cell-depleted T cells, or PBMCs.

CDR3 length equals 15 residues. The junction had 8 bases not matched to a gene; V was cut back by 4 bases and J by 5 bases. CDR1 is SGHTA and CDR2 is FQGNSA in the germline V gene. Authors' methods: From reference gene primer amplification, estimates of nucleated cell counts were derived. Produced via immunoSEQ multiplex PCR; TCRdb's table is partial and in-frame only. V, J and clone size derive from that table, while D and trimming were established from the DNA sequence. The sample has roughly 150,000 clones; around 87% are singletons. The origin of this receptor is a woman aged 40 to 49 with acute or convalescent COVID-19. The chain uses TRBV7-2 and TRBJ2-5; TRBD1 matches 9 bases. Sequenced: peripheral blood. CDR3 nucleotide sequence: TGTGCCAGCAGCTCCACCGGGACAGGGACGGAGACCCAGTACTTC. This codes for CASSSTGTGTETQYF.